The sequence of this TCR beta chain was determined in a study of T cell responses to AZD1222 COVID-19 vaccine. Notes on the study in general: Unmutated regions of variants are reportedly targeted by nearly half of spike-specific TCRs. Compared with day 0, the breadth and depth of the Spike-specific TCR repertoire rose significantly after two doses of AZD1222.

In regard to this clone: What it binds is unknown.

The table came from immunoSEQ multiplex PCR; TCRdb's copy has only in-frame clones and leaves some out. The table lists approximately 200,000 clones, about 90% of them singletons. The CDR3 length is 15 residues. Germline V gene sequence: CDR1 KGHSH, CDR2 LQKENI. The ends lost 5 bases at V and 9 bases at J; junction bases unmatched: 9. The specimen comprised peripheral blood, sampled on day 0 of AZD1222 vaccination. V gene TRBV18 combines with J gene TRBJ1-6; 8 bases are a match to TRBD1. The clonotype was recovered from an adult in good health. CDR3 bases: TGTGCCAGCTCAACCGAACAGGGGGTATCTTCACCCCTCCACTTT. This gives the protein CASSTEQGVSSPLHF.